Shown below are 14 T cell receptor beta chains from a single sample sequenced in a study of T cell responses to AZD1222 COVID-19 vaccine. This table comes from immunoSEQ multiplex PCR, and its TCRdb copy is limited to in-frame clones, with some not included. The sample consists of some 140,000 clones, 90% of them appearing once. Sequenced here: peripheral blood, sampled on day 0 of AZD1222 vaccination. The receptors originated from an adult in good health.

The V gene is TRBV30, the J gene TRBJ1-2, with D possibly matching TRBD1 (5 bases). The CDR3 runs to 11 residues. Trimming cost V 5 bases and J 8 bases, with 12 bases left between them. The germline V gene has CDR1 GTSNPN and CDR2 SVGIG (reference sequence). The CDR3: CAWGWGEGYTF. CDR3 bases: TGTGCCTGGGGATGGGGGGAAGGCTACACCTTC.

The chain carries TRBV9 and TRBJ2-1, with 7 bases matching TRBD2. This CDR3 is built from 16 residues. Per the germline V gene, CDR1 is SGDLS and CDR2 is YYNGEE. After removal of 6 bases from V and 3 bases from J, the junction contained 12 bases not matched to a gene. CDR3 DNA sequence: TGTGCCAGCACTGGGGGGGATACGTCCCACTACAATGAGCAGTTCTTC. Protein product: CASTGGDTSHYNEQFF.

Turning to this clone: The same CDR3 also results from other DNA sequences found in this sample. V is TRBV5-1 and J is TRBJ1-2, with TRBD1 matching 7 bases. Germline V gene sequence: CDR1 SGHRS, CDR2 YFSETQ. CDR3 length: 14 residues. V lost 0 bases, J lost 1 base, and 0 bases stayed unmatched. CDR3 residues: CASSLDRGNYGYTF. CDR3 bases: TGCGCCAGCAGCTTGGACAGGGGTAACTATGGCTACACCTTC. Using reference TRBV5-1 and TRBJ1-2 for the parts outside the CDR3, the full variable domain is KAGVTQTPRYLIKTRGQQVTLSCSPISGHRSVSWYQQTPGQGLQFLFEYFSETQRNKGNFPGRFSGRQFSNSRSEMNVSTLELGDSALYLCASSLDRGNYGYTFGSGTRLTVV.

The chain recombines TRBV18 with TRBJ2-3; 9 bases fit TRBD2. Looked up from germline, CDR1 is KGHSH and CDR2 is LQKENI. Germline trimming cut 4 bases from V and 1 base from J; bases unmatched to any gene: 3. There are 15 residues in the CDR3. The CDR3 loop is CASSLQRGGTDTQYF. DNA for the CDR3: TGTGCCAGCTCACTTCAGCGGGGGGGCACAGATACGCAGTATTTT.

V is TRBV5-1 and J is TRBJ1-2; TRBD1 matches at 9 bases. This CDR3 has 15 amino acids. CDR1 and CDR2 (germline): SGHRS, YFSETQ. V trimming: 1 base; J trimming: 7 bases; junction bases outside the gene matches: 8. The CDR3 DNA sequence: TGCGCCAGCAGCTTGTCCACAGGGGGCTCTGGTGGCTACACCTTC. Translated: CASSLSTGGSGGYTF.

V usage is TRBV19 and J usage is TRBJ1-1, with 9 bases aligning to TRBD1. This CDR3 has 14 residues. Looked up from germline, CDR1 is LNHDA and CDR2 is SQIVND (reference sequence). The V gene end was trimmed by 7 bases and the J gene end by 6 bases; junction bases not matched to a gene: 9. CDR3 protein: CASKTGQGIPEAFF. The CDR3 DNA reads as TGTGCCAGTAAGACGGGACAGGGAATCCCTGAAGCTTTCTTT.

The V call is TRBV27, the J call TRBJ1-2; tentative D call: TRBD1 (6 bases). The CDR3 has 15 amino acids. V lost 5 bases, J lost 4 bases, and 17 bases lay in between. Per the germline V gene, CDR1 is MNHEY and CDR2 is SMNVEV (reference sequence). The DNA of the CDR3 is TGTGCCAGCAGTGCCGGACTACAGGGACCCTATGGCTACACCTTC. It encodes CASSAGLQGPYGYTF.

V and J are TRBV28 and TRBJ1-5; 7 bases agree with TRBD1. CDR1 MDHEN and CDR2 SYDVKM come from the germline V gene. The V and J ends lost 4 bases and 0 bases, in that order; junction bases with no gene match: 9. The CDR3 is 17 residues long. The CDR3 DNA reads TGTGCCAGCAGTTCGACGGACAGGTCGTATAGCAATCAGCCCCAGCATTTT. Encoded protein: CASSSTDRSYSNQPQHF.

This sequence joins TRBV28 and TRBJ1-2; D gene ambiguous. This CDR3 is built from 12 residues. V shed 10 bases and J shed 4 bases, with 13 bases lying between them. Germline CDR1 reads MDHEN; CDR2 reads SYDVKM. CDR3 nucleotides: TGTGCCACCCAAAGACCACCCTATGGCTACACCTTC. Its protein is CATQRPPYGYTF.

The V call is TRBV12-3 or TRBV12-4, the J call TRBJ2-3, with D uncertain. This CDR3 region has 12 residues. V shed 3 bases and J shed 4 bases, with 5 bases lying between them. Written as DNA, the CDR3 is TGTGCCAGCAGTTTTTGGGCAGATACGCAGTATTTT. This gives the protein CASSFWADTQYF.

The V call is TRBV5-1, the J call TRBJ1-2; D possibly corresponds to TRBD1 (5 bases). The CDR3 is 13 residues long. Trimming shortened V by 3 bases and J by 4 bases, and 10 bases separated the two germline ends. Germline V gives CDR1 SGHRS, CDR2 YFSETQ. The CDR3 region is CASSSGEGYGYTF. DNA for the CDR3: TGCGCCAGCAGCTCGGGGGAAGGCTATGGCTACACCTTC.

The DNA of the CDR3 is TGTGCCAGCAGCTTAGGGACGGGGCTGGTAAACAACTATGGCTACACCTTC. It encodes CASSLGTGLVNNYGYTF. This rearrangement joins TRBV11-2 to TRBJ1-2; a weak D match, TRBD1 (5 bases). The CDR3 contains 17 residues. CDR1 is SGHAT, CDR2 FQNNGV, per germline. Between the trimmed V and J ends, which lost 1 base and 2 bases, there was a span of 17 bases.

This chain joins TRBV18 and TRBJ2-6, with D unclear. CDR1 and CDR2 (germline): KGHSH, LQKENI. The germline V and J ends were trimmed by 3 bases and 0 bases, with 15 bases remaining between them. The CDR3 consists of 18 residues. The CDR3: CASSPERTRNSGANVLTF. The DNA of the CDR3 is TGTGCCAGCTCACCCGAACGAACAAGAAACTCTGGGGCCAACGTCCTGACTTTC.

This clone showed up just once. In DNA, the CDR3 is TGTGCCAGCAGCTTACAGGGGGCGGCTTATAGCAATCAGCCCCAGCATTTT. It translates to CASSLQGAAYSNQPQHF. The rearrangement links TRBV7-2 to TRBJ1-5; 8 bases line up with TRBD1. The V and J ends lost 2 bases and 0 bases, in that order; junction bases with no gene match: 6. This CDR3 spans 17 amino acids. Germline CDR1 reads SGHTA; CDR2 reads FQGNSA.